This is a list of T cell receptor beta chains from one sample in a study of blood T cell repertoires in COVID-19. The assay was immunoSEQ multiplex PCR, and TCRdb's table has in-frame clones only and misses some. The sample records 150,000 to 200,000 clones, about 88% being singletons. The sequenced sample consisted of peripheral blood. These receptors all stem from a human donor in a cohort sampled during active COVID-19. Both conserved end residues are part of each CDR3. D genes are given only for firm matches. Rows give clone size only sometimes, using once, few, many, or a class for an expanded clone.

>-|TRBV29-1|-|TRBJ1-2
CSVEEGGFGYTF
TGCAGCGTTGAGGAGGGAGGTTTCGGCTACACCTTC
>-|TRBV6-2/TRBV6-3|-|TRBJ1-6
CASSYEGLNSPLHF
TGTGCCAGCAGTTACGAGGGATTAAATTCACCCCTCCACTTT
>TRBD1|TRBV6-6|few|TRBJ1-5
CASSSTGNQPQHF
TGTGCCAGCAGTTCGACAGGGAATCAGCCCCAGCATTTT
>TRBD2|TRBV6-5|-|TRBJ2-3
CASSYGTSGGADTQYF
TGTGCCAGCAGTTACGGGACTAGCGGGGGGGCAGATACGCAGTATTTT
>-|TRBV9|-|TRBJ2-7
CASSLAGTGTGEQYF
TGTGCCAGCAGCCTAGCGGGGACAGGGACGGGAGAGCAGTACTTC
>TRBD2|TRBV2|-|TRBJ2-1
CASTPSGPYNEQFF
TGTGCCAGCACCCCTAGCGGGCCCTACAATGAGCAGTTCTTC
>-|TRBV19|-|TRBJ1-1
CASSIMGAPNTEAFF
TGTGCCAGTAGTATAATGGGGGCCCCGAACACTGAAGCTTTCTTT
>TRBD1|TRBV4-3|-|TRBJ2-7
CASSKGPGQGDEQYF
TGCGCCAGCAGCAAAGGCCCTGGACAGGGCGACGAGCAGTACTTC
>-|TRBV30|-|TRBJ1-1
CAWCIGGMNTEAFF
TGTGCCTGGTGTATTGGGGGGATGAACACTGAAGCTTTCTTT
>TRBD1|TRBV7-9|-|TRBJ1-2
CASSLGGRGLYGYTF
TGTGCCAGCAGCTTAGGTGGCAGGGGGCTCTATGGCTACACCTTC
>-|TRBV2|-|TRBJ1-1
CASRPWRVDTEAFF
TGTGCCAGCAGACCTTGGAGGGTCGACACTGAAGCTTTCTTT
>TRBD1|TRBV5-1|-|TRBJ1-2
CASSLAVGQGRGYTF
TGCGCCAGCAGCTTGGCCGTGGGACAGGGGCGCGGCTACACCTTC